The 27 T cell receptor beta chains in this list originate from one sample, sequenced in a study of T cells in Graves' hyperthyroidism and ophthalmopathy. RNA transcripts were the template for amplifying TCR beta CDR3 regions. The study used the HTBI primer set for a first-round RT-PCR of the TCR CDR3. From the multiplex PCR reads, TCRdb called clonotypes with MiXCR, one entry per CDR3 protein. The sample consists of around 370,000 distinct CDR3 sequences, less than 20% of them appearing once. The sequenced sample was blood. The receptors here all came from a young man with Graves' ophthalmopathy.

This clonotype was seen more than once but under ten times. J is TRBJ1-1 and V is TRBV5-4, with D uncertain. CDR1 SGHNT and CDR2 YYREEE come from the germline V gene (reference sequence). With 3 bases removed from V and 5 bases from J, the gap between germline ends came to 11 bases. The CDR3 has 13 amino acids. CDR3 loop: CASSWEGLTEAFF. For the CDR3, the DNA is TGTGCCAGCAGCTGGGAGGGCCTGACTGAAGCTTTCTTT.

This clonotype occurred many times. The chain couples TRBV15 to TRBJ2-7, with D maybe TRBD1 (5 bases). Trimming stripped 1 base from V and 4 bases from J, with 14 bases between. CDR1 and CDR2 (germline): LNHNV, YYDKDF (reference sequence). This CDR3 spans 15 amino acids. DNA for the CDR3: TGTGCCACCAGCAGAGTTAAGGGGCTGGGGTACGAGCAGTACTTC. Its translation is CATSRVKGLGYEQYF.

There are a few counts of this clonotype. The CDR3 sequence is CASSQVEEQPQHF. The CDR3 DNA is TGTGCCAGCAGCCAAGTAGAGGAGCAGCCCCAGCATTTT. The J gene is TRBJ1-5, the V gene TRBV3-1; D uncertain. Trimming left V 1 base short and J 7 bases short, with 8 bases between. CDR1 is LGHDT, CDR2 YNNKEL, per germline (reference sequence). The CDR3 spans 13 residues.

This clonotype was observed a handful of times. The V call is TRBV5-4, the J call TRBJ1-4; D is perhaps TRBD1 (5 bases). Trimming stripped 7 bases from V and 4 bases from J, with 23 bases between. CDR3 length: 17 amino acids. Germline CDR1 and CDR2: SGHNT and YYREEE (reference sequence). DNA for the CDR3: TGTGCCAGCTCCGTGACGGGGAGGGGCCGTGGTAATGAAAAACTGTTTTTT. Amino acids: CASSVTGRGRGNEKLFF.

Only a few counts were recorded for this clonotype. The gene calls are TRBV6-1 and TRBJ2-1; no definite D call. The ends were cut back, 8 bases at V and 5 bases at J, with 10 bases in the middle. CDR3 size: 12 residues. The V gene's germline CDR1 is MNHNS and CDR2 SASEGT. As DNA, the CDR3 is TGTGCCAGCGGGCGTCCCCACAATGAGCAGTTCTTC. Its translation: CASGRPHNEQFF.

This clonotype has more than one count but fewer than ten. The rearrangement links TRBV15 to TRBJ2-3, with 8 bases matching TRBD1. The CDR3 runs 16 residues. The germline CDR1 and CDR2 sequences are LNHNV and YYDKDF (reference sequence). The J segment lost 5 bases and the V segment lost 1 base, leaving 8 bases of the junction unmatched. The CDR3 reads CATSRGGQGLEDTQYF. For the CDR3, the DNA is TGTGCCACCAGCAGAGGAGGACAGGGATTAGAAGATACGCAGTATTTT.

The chain employs TRBV28 and TRBJ2-3; 11 bases line up with TRBD2. This CDR3 is 15 amino acids long. Trimming took 7 bases from V and 3 from J; bases not matched to a gene: 6. Germline values: CDR1 MDHEN, CDR2 SYDVKM. In DNA, the CDR3 is TGTGCCAGCAAGGCTAGCGGGGGGCGTACAGATACGCAGTATTTT. Residues: CASKASGGRTDTQYF.

The table lists this clonotype with a few counts. The genes are TRBV24-1 and TRBJ2-1, with D unclear. CDR1 is KGHDR and CDR2 is SFDVKD in the germline V gene. Trimming cost V 3 bases and J 7 bases, with 15 bases left between them. The CDR3 is made up of 15 amino acids. The CDR3 region has the DNA TGTGCCACCAGTGATATACCGGGCCCGTCAAATGAGCAGTTCTTC. Translating gives CATSDIPGPSNEQFF.

This clonotype was detected ten times or more. The chain combines TRBV20-1 with TRBJ2-1, with D possibly matching TRBD1 (5 bases). The V end lost 1 base, the J end lost 6 bases, and 16 bases lay between the germline ends. Germline-derived CDR1 and CDR2 are DFQATT and SNEGSKA (reference sequence). This CDR3 contains 15 residues. DNA for the CDR3: TGCAGTGCTAGAGTTCCCTTGGCTGGGGCCAATGAGCAGTTCTTC. Translated, it gives CSARVPLAGANEQFF.

This clonotype was seen ten or more times. V usage is TRBV27 and J usage is TRBJ1-5; weak D call: TRBD1 (6 bases). V was trimmed by 4 bases and J by 3 bases, leaving 13 bases between them. Germline V lookup: CDR1 MNHEY, CDR2 SMNVEV (reference sequence). CDR3 length: 15 residues. The CDR3 region has the DNA TGTGCCAGCAGTTCGTTCACAGGGAACAATCAGCCCCAGCATTTT. As protein: CASSSFTGNNQPQHF.

This clonotype has a handful of counts. The CDR3 protein is CASSYLAGNNYNEQFF. The CDR3 nucleotides read TGTGCCAGCAGTTACCTAGCAGGGAATAATTACAATGAGCAGTTCTTC. The gene calls are TRBV6-5 and TRBJ2-1; D is perhaps TRBD1 or TRBD2 (5 bases each). The CDR3 is made up of 16 amino acids. Per germline, CDR1 MNHEY and CDR2 SVGAGI. Between the trimmed V and J ends, which lost 2 bases and 4 bases, there was a span of 15 bases.

Comments on this clonotype: This may arise from a read error, as a much more abundant clone is one base away. Because the CDR3's place on the DNA is in doubt, the DNA is left out and the CDR3 is given as listed by TCRdb. The rearrangement uses TRBV2 and TRBJ1-5. Germline V gene data show CDR1 as SNHLY and CDR2 as FYNNEI. The length of the CDR3 is 15 amino acids, counting both ends. This CDR3 reads CASRVGGGSNQPQRF.

This chain joins TRBV10-3 and TRBJ1-5, with D uncertain. The germline CDR1 and CDR2 sequences are ENHRY and SYGVKD. The V end lost 2 bases, the J end lost 0 bases, and 8 bases lay between the germline ends. The CDR3 consists of 15 residues. CDR3 residues: CAISETYYSNQPQHF. The DNA for the CDR3 is TGTGCCATCAGTGAGACGTATTATAGCAATCAGCCCCAGCATTTT.

This clonotype has only a few counts. This rearrangement joins TRBV20-1 to TRBJ2-1; D gene unclear. The germline CDR1 and CDR2 sequences are DFQATT and SNEGSKA (reference sequence). The CDR3 extends over 10 amino acids. V dropped 6 bases and J dropped 8 bases, with 8 bases sitting between them. Here the CDR3 reads CSAFGDEQFF. CDR3 DNA: TGCAGTGCATTCGGCGATGAGCAGTTCTTC.

This clonotype has only a few counts. The chain joins TRBV6-2 or TRBV6-3 to TRBJ1-1, with a tentative D call TRBD1 (6 bases). V was trimmed by 6 bases and J by 10 bases, leaving 12 bases between them. The CDR3 is 11 residues long. In germline, CDR1 is MNHEY, CDR2 SVGEGT. The chain's CDR3 is CASRDKGGAFF. DNA of the CDR3: TGTGCCAGCAGAGATAAGGGGGGAGCTTTCTTT.

This clonotype was detected many times. The rearrangement uses TRBV5-6 and TRBJ2-5, with D possibly matching TRBD2 (6 bases). The ends were cut back, 3 bases at V and 5 bases at J, with 14 bases in the middle. The CDR3 length is 14 residues. Germline CDR1 reads SGHDT; CDR2 reads YYEEEE. As DNA, the CDR3 is TGTGCCAGCAGCTCGACCAGCGGAGGGGAGACCCAGTACTTC. This gives the protein CASSSTSGGETQYF.

This clonotype was seen at least ten times. The CDR3 coding sequence is TGCGCCAGCAGCTTGGGAACTAGCGGACTCCTCTACGAGCAGTACTTC. Translation gives CASSLGTSGLLYEQYF. The V call is TRBV5-1, the J call TRBJ2-7; TRBD2 aligns across 8 bases. V lost 0 bases to trimming and J lost 3 bases; unmatched junction nucleotides: 8. Germline V gene lookup returns CDR1 SGHRS and CDR2 YFSETQ. This CDR3 has 16 amino acids.

This clonotype was found many times. J is TRBJ2-1 and V is TRBV13; D possibly uses TRBD1 or TRBD2 (5 bases each). There are 13 residues in the CDR3. V gave up 5 bases and J gave up 15 bases, with 20 bases separating them. Germline values: CDR1 PRHDT, CDR2 FYEKMQ (reference sequence). The CDR3 coding sequence is TGTGCCAGCAGCCCCGGGACCCGGAAGGTTCCGTTCTTC. Protein: CASSPGTRKVPFF.

This chain's CDR3 is CASSILVAGKQYF. The CDR3 bases are TGTGCCAGTAGTATTTTGGTTGCGGGGAAGCAGTACTTC. The chain links TRBV19 to TRBJ2-7; possible D gene TRBD2, 6 bases. This CDR3 has 13 residues. V was pared by 3 bases and J by 8 bases, with 14 bases between. In germline, CDR1 is LNHDA, CDR2 SQIVND (reference sequence). The full variable domain, with the rest looked up from reference TRBV19 and TRBJ2-7, is DGGITQSPKYLFRKEGQNVTLSCEQNLNHDAMYWYRQDPGQGLRLIYYSQIVNDFQKGDIAEGYSVSREKKESFPLTVTSAQKNPTAFYLCASSILVAGKQYFGPGTRLTVT.

This clonotype was detected many times. The chain carries TRBV13 and TRBJ2-7; D remains unclear. The CDR3 covers 14 residues. The germline V and J ends were trimmed by 2 bases and 0 bases, with 8 bases remaining between them. Germline-derived CDR1 and CDR2 are PRHDT and FYEKMQ (reference sequence). CDR3 residues: CASSLMGLSYEQYF. The DNA of the CDR3 is TGTGCCAGCAGCTTAATGGGCCTCTCCTACGAGCAGTACTTC.

This clonotype has ten or more counts. This chain connects TRBV5-1 to TRBJ2-3; no firm D call. CDR1 is SGHRS, CDR2 YFSETQ, per germline. V dropped 1 base and J dropped 6 bases, with 9 bases sitting between them. The CDR3 consists of 13 residues. CDR3 amino acids: CASSLSTSDTQYF. In nucleotides, the CDR3 is TGCGCCAGCAGCTTGTCAACCTCGGATACGCAGTATTTT.

This clonotype was counted a few times. The gene calls are TRBV4-2 and TRBJ1-2, with TRBD1 identical over 7 bases. The CDR3 is made up of 16 amino acids. Germline-derived CDR1 and CDR2 are LGHNA and YNFKEQ. V lost 3 bases and J lost 4; bases outside the gene matches: 11. The CDR3 DNA reads as TGTGCCAGCAGCCAGGCTGACAGGTCAGGGGGCTATGGCTACACCTTC. It yields the protein CASSQADRSGGYGYTF.

This chain links TRBV18 with TRBJ2-5, with TRBD1 as a possible D gene (6 bases). Germline loops: CDR1 KGHSH, CDR2 LQKENI. The ends were cut back, 6 bases at V and 4 bases at J, with 21 bases in the middle. This CDR3 contains 16 residues. Here the CDR3 DNA reads TGTGCCAGCTCGAGAGACAGGCTCGGGCTGGGAGAGACCCAGTACTTC. It encodes CASSRDRLGLGETQYF.

This clonotype was observed at least ten times. The chain carries TRBV20-1 and TRBJ2-5; D possibly corresponds to TRBD2 (7 bases). Germline values: CDR1 DFQATT, CDR2 SNEGSKA (reference sequence). V lost 3 bases, J lost 4 bases, and 18 bases lay in between. CDR3 size: 15 residues. The CDR3, as DNA: TGCAGTGCTAGTTCCCAAGGGGGGGCCGGAGAGACCCAGTACTTC. Its translation is CSASSQGGAGETQYF.

The chain links TRBV13 to TRBJ1-2; D is undetermined. The CDR3 covers 13 residues. The V gene lost 5 bases and the J gene lost 6 bases, with 13 bases spanning the gap. Per the germline V gene, CDR1 is PRHDT and CDR2 is FYEKMQ (reference sequence). The CDR3 loop reads CASSPSRQDGYTF. The CDR3 DNA is TGTGCCAGCAGCCCCTCCCGCCAGGATGGCTACACCTTC.

This rearrangement joins TRBV20-1 to TRBJ2-5; 7 bases align to TRBD2. CDR3 length: 16 amino acids. The trim removed 3 bases at V and 1 base at J, leaving 11 bases unmatched. Germline CDR1 is DFQATT and CDR2 is SNEGSKA (reference sequence). The CDR3 DNA follows: TGCAGTGCTAGTAGACGGGGGGACGACCTCCAAGAGACCCAGTACTTC. It is translated as CSASRRGDDLQETQYF.

This clonotype was found a few times. The chain links TRBV27 to TRBJ2-1; no firm D call. Per germline, CDR1 MNHEY and CDR2 SMNVEV (reference sequence). V lost 2 bases, J lost 0 bases, and 11 bases lay in between. The CDR3 length is 16 residues. The CDR3 sequence is CASSLQVTSSYNEQFF. DNA of the CDR3: TGTGCCAGCAGTTTACAGGTGACGAGCTCCTACAATGAGCAGTTCTTC.